These 24 T cell receptor beta chains came from one sample sequenced in a study of blood T cell repertoires in COVID-19. Generated by immunoSEQ multiplex PCR, the TCRdb table keeps only in-frame clones and is missing some. The sample contains some 100,000 clones, roughly 80% of which appear only once. Sequencing was done on a sample of peripheral blood. The receptors stem from a woman in her seventies with active or convalescent COVID-19.

The chain has TRBV7-2 and TRBJ1-2, with D tentatively TRBD1 (5 bases). V lost 1 base to trimming and J lost 2 bases, with 11 bases between them. This CDR3 is built from 15 residues. Germline CDR1 SGHTA, CDR2 FQGNSA. The DNA for the CDR3 is TGTGCCAGCAGCTTAGGATGGAGGGGAAACTATGGCTACACCTTC. Encoded protein: CASSLGWRGNYGYTF. The entire variable domain, with the rest obtained from reference TRBV7-2 and TRBJ1-2, is as follows: GAGVSQSPSNKVTEKGKDVELRCDPISGHTALYWYRQSLGQGLEFLIYFQGNSAPDKSGLPSDRFSAERTGGSVSTLTIQRTQQEDSAVYLCASSLGWRGNYGYTFGSGTRLTVV.

This clone has more than one count but fewer than ten. The genes are TRBV5-1 and TRBJ2-7; TRBD1 matches 7 bases. The V and J ends lost 4 bases and 3 bases, in that order; junction bases with no gene match: 10. This CDR3 region has 15 residues. Germline CDR1 is SGHRS and CDR2 is YFSETQ. The CDR3 DNA sequence: TGCGCCAGCAGCCCCCGACAGGGACCAAACTACGAGCAGTACTTC. This encodes CASSPRQGPNYEQYF.

V and J are TRBV24-1 and TRBJ2-5; 9 bases map to TRBD1. V gave up 5 bases and J gave up 6 bases; unmatched junction bases: 3. Germline CDR1 reads KGHDR; CDR2 reads SFDVKD. The CDR3 runs 13 residues. The CDR3, as DNA: TGTGCCACCAGTGGGACAGGGGTAAAGACCCAGTACTTC. It encodes CATSGTGVKTQYF.

This chain uses TRBV5-1 with TRBJ2-2; D remains ambiguous. Looked up from germline, CDR1 is SGHRS and CDR2 is YFSETQ. The V end was cut by 1 base, the J end by 0 bases, with 7 bases between. The CDR3 loop spans 15 amino acids. CDR3 region: CASSLTQANTGELFF. DNA for the CDR3: TGCGCCAGCAGCTTGACTCAGGCGAACACCGGGGAGCTGTTTTTT.

This clone has more than one count but fewer than ten. The DNA of the CDR3 is TGTGCCAGCAGCAGGGGGCAAGGGGCGAACACTGAAGCTTTCTTT. Protein product: CASSRGQGANTEAFF. This chain connects TRBV7-2 to TRBJ1-1, with 7 bases that match TRBD1. The V segment lost 5 bases and the J segment 1 base; nucleotides outside the gene matches: 7. This CDR3 contains 15 residues. Germline CDR1 and CDR2: SGHTA and FQGNSA.

The CDR3: CASSVNRPGQNEKLFF. CDR3 bases: TGTGCCAGCAGTGTGAATCGACCGGGTCAGAATGAAAAACTGTTTTTT. The chain recombines TRBV2 with TRBJ1-4, with D uncertain. CDR1 is SNHLY, CDR2 FYNNEI, per germline. CDR3 length equals 16 residues. V lost 4 bases, J lost 5 bases, and 17 bases lay in between.

The chain uses TRBV18 and TRBJ2-7; D may be TRBD2 (5 bases). Trimming removed 3 bases at V and 5 bases at J, with 14 bases between. Germline loops: CDR1 KGHSH, CDR2 LQKENI. The CDR3 runs 14 residues. CDR3 sequence: CASSPRGKRDEQYF. In DNA form, the CDR3 reads TGTGCCAGCTCACCGCGAGGGAAGAGGGACGAGCAGTACTTC.

The rearrangement joins TRBV6-2 or TRBV6-3 to TRBJ2-7; 8 bases map to TRBD2. Germline-derived CDR1 and CDR2 are MNHEY and SVGEGT. The V and J ends lost 0 bases and 5 bases, in that order; junction bases with no gene match: 18. The CDR3 contains 19 residues. CDR3 bases: TGTGCCAGCAGTTACTCGAGGCAGGGAGGAGGTAGCGGGAAAGACGAGCAGTACTTC. Protein: CASSYSRQGGGSGKDEQYF.

The table lists this clone with a count of one. The chain links TRBV2 to TRBJ2-1; 9 positions match TRBD1. V trimming: 6 bases; J trimming: 8 bases; junction bases outside the gene matches: 5. Germline V gene sequence: CDR1 SNHLY, CDR2 FYNNEI. The CDR3 totals 13 residues. The CDR3 region has the DNA TGTGCCAGCAGCGTGGACAGGGGCTATGAGCAGTTCTTC. It yields the protein CASSVDRGYEQFF.

This chain uses TRBV6-5 with TRBJ1-5, with D possibly being TRBD1 (5 bases). The ends were cut back, 2 bases at V and 5 bases at J, with 10 bases in the middle. The CDR3 has 14 amino acids. CDR1 is MNHEY, CDR2 SVGAGI, per germline. DNA of the CDR3: TGTGCCAGCAGTTACAGGGGAACAGATCAGCCCCAGCATTTT. This gives the protein CASSYRGTDQPQHF.

This clone was picked up one time. The chain carries TRBV6-5 and TRBJ1-1; a weak D match, TRBD1 (6 bases). CDR3 length: 15 residues. V lost 5 bases to trimming and J lost 2 bases, with 15 bases between them. CDR1 is MNHEY and CDR2 is SVGAGI in the germline V gene. Here the CDR3 reads CASSTYRVGNTEAFF. CDR3 sequence (DNA): TGTGCCAGCAGTACCTACAGGGTTGGAAACACTGAAGCTTTCTTT.

The chain joins TRBV6-5 to TRBJ1-2; 10 bases match TRBD1. J lost 8 bases, V lost 6 bases, and 6 bases had no gene match. This CDR3 spans 13 amino acids. Germline V lookup: CDR1 MNHEY, CDR2 SVGAGI. The CDR3 DNA reads TGTGCCAGCAGGGGACAGGGGATTGGAGGCTACACCTTC. This codes for CASRGQGIGGYTF.

The rearrangement uses TRBV27 and TRBJ2-5, with 9 bases that match TRBD1. Germline V gene data show CDR1 as MNHEY and CDR2 as SMNVEV (reference sequence). The CDR3 spans 15 residues. With V trimmed by 4 bases and J by 0 bases, 3 bases remained unmatched. CDR3 loop: CASSWTGVYQETQYF. The CDR3 coding sequence is TGTGCCAGCAGTTGGACAGGGGTGTACCAAGAGACCCAGTACTTC.

This sequence joins TRBV6-5 and TRBJ2-7; 9 bases line up with TRBD2. J was trimmed by 6 bases and V by 6 bases; bases with no gene match: 9. Germline V gives CDR1 MNHEY, CDR2 SVGAGI. The CDR3 loop spans 14 amino acids. CDR3: CASSSGTSRLEQYF. The CDR3 nucleotides are TGTGCCAGCAGCTCCGGGACTAGCCGACTCGAGCAGTACTTC.

CDR3 protein: CASSASRNSEADEQFF. CDR3 coding DNA: TGTGCCAGCAGCGCCTCCCGGAATAGCGAAGCGGATGAGCAGTTCTTC. V gene TRBV7-9 combines with J gene TRBJ2-1, with a possible D match to TRBD2 (5 bases). Trimming cost V 5 bases and J 8 bases, with 22 bases left between them. The CDR3 has 16 residues. CDR1 is SEHNR, CDR2 FQNEAQ, per germline (reference sequence).

This rearrangement joins TRBV27 to TRBJ2-4; 8 bases are shared with TRBD2. V shed 3 bases, J shed 6 bases, and the junction held 10 bases outside the gene matches. The CDR3 covers 16 residues. From germline, CDR1 is MNHEY and CDR2 SMNVEV (reference sequence). CDR3 sequence (DNA): TGTGCCAGCAGTTTTCTTCGGGCGGGGGGCGTAAACATTCAGTACTTC. It specifies CASSFLRAGGVNIQYF.

This rearrangement joins TRBV6-6 to TRBJ2-4; no clear D. Germline-derived CDR1 and CDR2 are MNHNY and SVGAGI (reference sequence). This CDR3 has 13 amino acids. The germline V and J ends were trimmed by 4 bases and 16 bases, with 20 bases remaining between them. The CDR3 bases are TGTGCCAGCAGTTTCGATATTAGATCACCGGTTTACTTC. It is translated as CASSFDIRSPVYF.

This chain uses TRBV28 with TRBJ2-1; D may be TRBD2 (6 bases). Germline V CDR1 and CDR2: MDHEN, SYDVKM. The CDR3 consists of 15 residues. Trimming took off 6 bases at V and 6 bases at J, with 18 bases between the two ends. CDR3 in amino acids: CASRDPGLLFNEQFF. DNA for the CDR3: TGTGCCAGCAGGGATCCGGGACTGCTTTTCAATGAGCAGTTCTTC.

The chain employs TRBV4-3 and TRBJ2-1; 10 nucleotides match TRBD2. The CDR3 extends over 16 amino acids. Germline V gives CDR1 LGHNA, CDR2 YSLEER. Germline trimming cut 1 base from V and 5 bases from J; bases unmatched to any gene: 5. CDR3 coding DNA: TGCGCCAGCAGCCAAGTACTAGCGGGGCCCAACAATGAGCAGTTCTTC. It translates to CASSQVLAGPNNEQFF.

The rearrangement links TRBV4-2 to TRBJ2-3; 11 bases map to TRBD2. Germline V gene sequence: CDR1 LGHNA, CDR2 YNFKEQ. J lost 7 bases, V lost 0 bases, and 9 bases had no gene match. The CDR3 is 17 residues long. The CDR3 DNA reads TGTGCCAGCAGCCAAGAGGTGACTAGCGGGGTGGGGAATACGCAGTATTTT. This gives the protein CASSQEVTSGVGNTQYF.

The genes are TRBV5-4 and TRBJ2-2; D is unresolved. The CDR3 sequence is 15 residues long. The V and J ends lost 1 base and 1 base respectively, with 8 bases between them. Germline-derived CDR1 and CDR2 are SGHNT and YYREEE (reference sequence). CDR3 region: CASSLSYLNTGELFF. DNA of the CDR3: TGTGCCAGCAGCTTGAGCTACCTGAACACCGGGGAGCTGTTTTTT.

This rearrangement joins TRBV6-6 to TRBJ1-5; possibly TRBD1 for D (5 bases). This CDR3 contains 13 residues. Germline V gene data show CDR1 as MNHNY and CDR2 as SVGAGI (reference sequence). Trimming cost V 5 bases and J 5 bases, with 10 bases left between them. The CDR3 DNA reads as TGTGCCAGCAGTGATACGGGGGATCAGCCCCAGCATTTT. Protein product: CASSDTGDQPQHF.

The genes are TRBV5-4 and TRBJ2-7; weak D call: TRBD2 (7 bases). The CDR3 has 15 residues. With 3 bases removed from V and 6 bases from J, the gap between germline ends came to 19 bases. Germline-derived CDR1 and CDR2 are SGHNT and YYREEE (reference sequence). CDR3 residues: CASSSRGAGTGEQYF. The CDR3 nucleotides are TGTGCCAGCAGCTCCCGGGGGGCAGGGACGGGCGAGCAGTACTTC.

This chain links TRBV2 with TRBJ2-2; 8 bases map to TRBD1. The CDR3 is made up of 13 amino acids. CDR1 and CDR2 from the germline V gene are SNHLY and FYNNEI. The V gene end was trimmed by 6 bases and the J gene end by 5 bases; junction bases not matched to a gene: 2. This chain's CDR3 is CASSGQGTGELFF. CDR3 in DNA: TGTGCCAGCAGCGGACAGGGTACCGGGGAGCTGTTTTTT.